There are a few counts of the clone carrying this T cell receptor (beta chain). Its target is unknown. This entry is derived from a study of T cells after yellow fever vaccination. Findings and limits, study-wide: It was a small share of clonotypes that appeared in both CD4 and CD8 compartments. By day 5 rather than day 15, the secondary response had peaked, though it was weaker. Subsequent to the booster, the majority of primary-vaccination clones reappeared (under 98% CD4, 85% to 90% CD8).

A single record per CDR3 protein comes from TCRdb applying MiXCR to the 5' RACE reads. This repertoire shows 120,000 or so distinct CDR3 sequences, roughly 15% found once; its top ten account for 40% to 45%. With V trimmed by 3 bases and J by 8 bases, 11 bases remained unmatched. The CDR3 length is 16 residues. CDR1 is MGHRA and CDR2 is YSYEKL in the germline V gene. Sequencing used CD8+ T cells sorted from PBMCs, obtained 5 days after the yellow fever booster vaccination. The receptor was derived from a man between 18 and 29 years old who received the YFV17D yellow fever vaccine. The chain carries TRBV4-1 and TRBJ2-2; 8 nucleotides line up with TRBD1. CDR3 amino acids: CASSHRGQGVTGELFF. The DNA of the CDR3 is TGCGCCAGCAGCCATAGAGGACAGGGAGTAACAGGGGAGCTGTTTTTT.